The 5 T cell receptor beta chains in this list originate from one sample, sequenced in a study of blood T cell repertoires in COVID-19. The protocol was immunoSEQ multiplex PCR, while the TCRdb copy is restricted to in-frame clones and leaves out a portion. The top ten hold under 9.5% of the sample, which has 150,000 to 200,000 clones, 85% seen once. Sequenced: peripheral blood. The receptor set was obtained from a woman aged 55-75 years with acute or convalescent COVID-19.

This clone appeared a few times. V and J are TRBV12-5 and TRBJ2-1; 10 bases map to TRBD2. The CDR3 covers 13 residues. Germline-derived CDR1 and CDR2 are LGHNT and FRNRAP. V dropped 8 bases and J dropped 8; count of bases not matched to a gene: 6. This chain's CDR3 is CASWLAGAHEQFF. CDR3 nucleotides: TGTGCTAGTTGGCTAGCGGGAGCACATGAGCAGTTCTTC.

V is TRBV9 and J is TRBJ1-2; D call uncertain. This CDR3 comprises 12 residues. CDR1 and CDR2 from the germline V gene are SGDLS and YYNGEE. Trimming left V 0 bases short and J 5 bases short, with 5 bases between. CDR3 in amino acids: CASSVGQYGYTF. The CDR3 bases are TGTGCCAGCAGCGTAGGGCAGTATGGCTACACCTTC.

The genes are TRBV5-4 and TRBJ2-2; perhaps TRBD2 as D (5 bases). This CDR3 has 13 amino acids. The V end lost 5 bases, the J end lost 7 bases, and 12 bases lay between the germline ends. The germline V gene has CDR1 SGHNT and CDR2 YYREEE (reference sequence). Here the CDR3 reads CASRKTGIGELFF. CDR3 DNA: TGTGCCAGCAGAAAGACGGGGATCGGGGAGCTGTTTTTT.

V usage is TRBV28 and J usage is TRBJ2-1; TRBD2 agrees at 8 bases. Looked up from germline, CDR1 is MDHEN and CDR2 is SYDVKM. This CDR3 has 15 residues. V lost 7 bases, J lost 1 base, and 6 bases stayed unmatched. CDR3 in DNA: TGTGCCAGCATCCCATTAGCGGGATCCTACAATGAGCAGTTCTTC. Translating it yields CASIPLAGSYNEQFF. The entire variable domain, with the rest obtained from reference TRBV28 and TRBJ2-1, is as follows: DVKVTQSSRYLVKRTGEKVFLECVQDMDHENMFWYRQDPGLGLRLIYFSYDVKMKEKGDIPEGYSVSREKKERFSLILESASTNQTSMYLCASIPLAGSYNEQFFGPGTRLTVL.

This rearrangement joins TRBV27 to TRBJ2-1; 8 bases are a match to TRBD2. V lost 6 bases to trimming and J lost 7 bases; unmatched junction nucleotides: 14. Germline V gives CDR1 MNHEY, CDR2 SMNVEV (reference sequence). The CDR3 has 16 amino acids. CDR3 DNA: TGTGCCAGCAGCCTGAGACTAGCGAGTTCTGTGAATGAGCAGTTCTTC. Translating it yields CASSLRLASSVNEQFF.